This T cell receptor (beta chain) derives from a study of cytomegalovirus exposure and HLA in healthy donors. Overall study findings and caveats: Trimming of TCR beta V- and J-genes showed a link, identified in a later analysis, to a missense DCLRE1C variant. The listing of about 150 TCR beta chains classed them as cytomegalovirus-associated. Productive rates of about 87% or about 30% were seen for most TCR beta V segments in an earlier analysis.

Germline CDR1 SGHTA, CDR2 FQGNSA. The CDR3 extends over 16 amino acids. With 5 bases clipped from V and 2 bases from J, the junction kept 7 bases outside the gene matches. Remarks on this clone: What it binds is unknown.

60 Vbeta and 13 Jbeta primers were used in PCR. Method: immunoSEQ multiplex PCR; TCRdb's copy keeps in-frame clones and lacks some. This repertoire comprises roughly 140,000 clones; its ten largest clones make up about 2.5%. The donors comprised healthy bone marrow donors. The chain recombines TRBV7-2 with TRBJ1-5; 9 bases fit TRBD1. This receptor was taken from a man in his forties or fifties in good health and CMV-seronegative. Sequenced sample: PBMCs. CDR3 residues: CASSPGTGIGNQPQHF. CDR3 coding DNA: TGTGCCAGCAGCCCAGGGACAGGGATAGGCAATCAGCCCCAGCATTTT.